This T cell receptor beta chain stems from a study of post-analysis software for immune sequencing data. Looking at the study overall: Disease trajectories encompassed relapsing-remitting, secondary progressive and progressive-relapsing multiple sclerosis.

Notes on the study in general: F measure showed strong co-clustering of same-batch samples. Roughly five TRBV segments were significantly more frequent in patients than in controls. TRBV5-6, TRBV5-1 and TRBV20-1 were among these segments.

This clonotype is a singleton in its sample. Its antigen is not identified. J was trimmed by 2 bases and V by 11 bases; bases with no gene match: 10. The CDR3 totals 14 residues. CDR1 and CDR2 (germline): MNHEY, SVGAGI. Incorporated into the TCR beta cDNA libraries were unique molecular identifiers, which served to reduce PCR and sequencing biases. T cells, about 0.9 to 11 million of them, yielded roughly 550,000 cDNA molecules. Using its own MiXCR run on the PCR reads, TCRdb lists one record per CDR3 protein. The table includes under 900,000 distinct CDR3 sequences, roughly 50% detected once. The V call is TRBV6-5, the J call TRBJ2-3; 7 nucleotides align to TRBD2. The sample consisted of blood. The sequence derives from a girl between 5 and 17 years old with multiple sclerosis. The CDR3 DNA follows: TGTGCCGGAAAGACTAGCCGCAACACAGATACGCAGTATTTT. It encodes CAGKTSRNTDTQYF.